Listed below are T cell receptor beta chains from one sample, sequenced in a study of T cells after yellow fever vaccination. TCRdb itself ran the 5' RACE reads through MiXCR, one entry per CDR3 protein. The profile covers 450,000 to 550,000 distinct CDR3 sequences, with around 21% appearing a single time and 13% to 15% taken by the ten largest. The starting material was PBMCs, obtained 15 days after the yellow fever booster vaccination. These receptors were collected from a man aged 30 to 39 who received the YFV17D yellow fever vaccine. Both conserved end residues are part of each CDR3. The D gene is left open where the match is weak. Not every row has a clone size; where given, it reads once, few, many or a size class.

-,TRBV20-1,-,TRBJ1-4,TGCAGTGCAAGAGGGTTACAGGGTGTAACTAATGAAAAACTGTTTTTT,CSARGLQGVTNEKLFF
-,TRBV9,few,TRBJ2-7,TGTGCCAGCAGCGGACGGGGTCGGAAGGGAAACTACGAGCAGTACTTC,CASSGRGRKGNYEQYF
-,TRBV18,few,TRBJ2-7,TGTGCCAGCTCACCGAGTATTACCATGTTCTACGAGCAGTACTTC,CASSPSITMFYEQYF
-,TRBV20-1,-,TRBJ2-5,TGCAGTGCTAGGCTAGTAGGCCACTCCCAAGAGACCCAGTACTTC,CSARLVGHSQETQYF
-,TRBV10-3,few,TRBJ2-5,TGTGCCATCAGAGCGACAGCGCAAGAGACCCAGTACTTC,CAIRATAQETQYF
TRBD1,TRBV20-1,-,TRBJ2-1,TGCAGTGCTAGAACCCCGACAGGGGGACTGAGTTTTCTCCTCAATGAGCAGTTCTTC,CSARTPTGGLSFLLNEQFF
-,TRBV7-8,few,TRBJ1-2,TGTGCCAGCAGCTCCCGGGACACCTCCTATGGCTACACCTTC,CASSSRDTSYGYTF
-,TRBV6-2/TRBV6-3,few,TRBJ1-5,TGTGCCAGCAGTTCCAGGGGGCCCCAGCATTTT,CASSSRGPQHF
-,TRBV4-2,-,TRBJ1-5,TGTGCCAGCAGCCAAGCCACTAGCAATCAGCCCCAGCATTTT,CASSQATSNQPQHF
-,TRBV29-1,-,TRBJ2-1,TGCAGCGCCGAAAGGTGGAACAAGGGAGATGAGCAGTTCTTC,CSAERWNKGDEQFF
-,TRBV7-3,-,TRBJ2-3,TGTGCCAGCAGCTTAAACCCCCAGATTTCAGATACGCAGTATTTT,CASSLNPQISDTQYF
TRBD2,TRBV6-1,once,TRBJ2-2,TGTGCCAGCAGTGATTTGACTAGCGGGAGGGCCTCGGTCGGGGAGCTGTTTTTT,CASSDLTSGRASVGELFF
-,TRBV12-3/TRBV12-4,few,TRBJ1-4,TGTGCCAGCAGCCGGGACCCGGCTAATGAAAAACTGTTTTTT,CASSRDPANEKLFF
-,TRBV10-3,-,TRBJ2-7,TGTGCCATCAGGGCGGCTGGGGCCTCGTCGACCTACGAGCAGTACTTC,CAIRAAGASSTYEQYF
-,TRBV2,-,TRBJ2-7,TGTGCCAGCAGTGAATGGGAGCAGTACTTC,CASSEWEQYF